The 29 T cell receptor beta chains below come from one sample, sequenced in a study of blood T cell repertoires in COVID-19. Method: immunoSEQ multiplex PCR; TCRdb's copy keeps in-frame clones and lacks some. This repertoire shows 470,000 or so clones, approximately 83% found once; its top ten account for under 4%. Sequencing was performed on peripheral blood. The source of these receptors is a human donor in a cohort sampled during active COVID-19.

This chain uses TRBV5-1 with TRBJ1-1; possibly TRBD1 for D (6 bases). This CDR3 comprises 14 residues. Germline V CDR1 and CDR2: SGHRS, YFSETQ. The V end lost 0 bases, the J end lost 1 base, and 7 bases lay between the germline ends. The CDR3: CASSLGGGNTEAFF. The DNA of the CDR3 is TGCGCCAGCAGCTTGGGAGGGGGGAACACTGAAGCTTTCTTT.

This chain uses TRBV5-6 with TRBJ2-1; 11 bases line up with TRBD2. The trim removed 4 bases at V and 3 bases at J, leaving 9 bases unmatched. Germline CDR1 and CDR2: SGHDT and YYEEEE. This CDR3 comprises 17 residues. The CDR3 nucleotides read TGTGCCAGCAGCCGGGACAGCGGGACTAGCGGCTACAATGAGCAGTTCTTC. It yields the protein CASSRDSGTSGYNEQFF.

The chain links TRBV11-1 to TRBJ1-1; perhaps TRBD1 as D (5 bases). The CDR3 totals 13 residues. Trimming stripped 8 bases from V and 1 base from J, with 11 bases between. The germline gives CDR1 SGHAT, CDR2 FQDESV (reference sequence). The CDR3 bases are TGTGCCAGCTCACTACAGGAGAACACTGAAGCTTTCTTT. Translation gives CASSLQENTEAFF.

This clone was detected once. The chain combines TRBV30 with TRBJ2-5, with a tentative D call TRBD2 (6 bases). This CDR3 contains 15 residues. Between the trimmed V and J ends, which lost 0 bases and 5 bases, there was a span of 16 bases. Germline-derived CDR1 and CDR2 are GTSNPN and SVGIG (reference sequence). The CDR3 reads CAWSVHIAEGETQYF. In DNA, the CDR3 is TGTGCCTGGAGTGTACACATAGCGGAGGGGGAGACCCAGTACTTC.

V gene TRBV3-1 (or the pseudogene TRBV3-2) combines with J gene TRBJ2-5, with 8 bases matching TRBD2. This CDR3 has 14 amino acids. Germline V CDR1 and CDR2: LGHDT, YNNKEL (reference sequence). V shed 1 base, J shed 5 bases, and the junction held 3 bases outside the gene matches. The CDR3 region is CASSQVPGGETQYF. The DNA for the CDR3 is TGTGCCAGCAGCCAAGTACCGGGGGGGGAGACCCAGTACTTC.

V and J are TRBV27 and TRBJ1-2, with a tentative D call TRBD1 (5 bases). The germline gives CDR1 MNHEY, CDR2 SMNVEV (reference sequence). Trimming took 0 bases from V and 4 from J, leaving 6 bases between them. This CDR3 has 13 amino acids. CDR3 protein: CASSLSGGYGYTF. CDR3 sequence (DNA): TGTGCCAGCAGTTTATCGGGGGGCTATGGCTACACCTTC.

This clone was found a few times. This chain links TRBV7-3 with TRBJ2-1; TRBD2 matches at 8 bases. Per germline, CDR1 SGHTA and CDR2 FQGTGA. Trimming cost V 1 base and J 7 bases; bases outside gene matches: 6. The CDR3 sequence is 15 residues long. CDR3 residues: CASSLKIGGVNEQFF. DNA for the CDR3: TGTGCCAGCAGCTTAAAGATCGGGGGGGTTAATGAGCAGTTCTTC.

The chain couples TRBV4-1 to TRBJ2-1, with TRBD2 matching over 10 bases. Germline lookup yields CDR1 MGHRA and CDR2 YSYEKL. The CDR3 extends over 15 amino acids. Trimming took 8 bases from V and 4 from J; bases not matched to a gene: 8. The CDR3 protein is CASALGLAEYNEQFF. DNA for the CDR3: TGCGCCAGCGCCCTCGGACTAGCGGAGTACAATGAGCAGTTCTTC.

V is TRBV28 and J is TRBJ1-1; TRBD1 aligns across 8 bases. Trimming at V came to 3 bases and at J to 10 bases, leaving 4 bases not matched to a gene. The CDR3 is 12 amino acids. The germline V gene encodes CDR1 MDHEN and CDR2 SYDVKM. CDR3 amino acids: CASSFGRGRAFF. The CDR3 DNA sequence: TGTGCCAGCAGTTTCGGCAGGGGGCGAGCTTTCTTT.

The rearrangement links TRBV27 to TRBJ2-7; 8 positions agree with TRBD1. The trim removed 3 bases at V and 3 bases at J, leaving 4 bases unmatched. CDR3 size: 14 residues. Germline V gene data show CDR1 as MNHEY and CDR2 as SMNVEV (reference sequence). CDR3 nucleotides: TGTGCCAGCAGTTTCTTGGACAGGGTCTACGAGCAGTACTTC. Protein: CASSFLDRVYEQYF.

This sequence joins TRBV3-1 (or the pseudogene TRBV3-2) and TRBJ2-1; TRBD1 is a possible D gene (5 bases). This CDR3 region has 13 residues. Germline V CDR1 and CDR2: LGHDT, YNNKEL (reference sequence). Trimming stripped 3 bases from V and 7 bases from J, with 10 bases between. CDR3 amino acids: CASSQGPKNEQFF. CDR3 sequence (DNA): TGTGCCAGCAGCCAGGGGCCGAAAAATGAGCAGTTCTTC.

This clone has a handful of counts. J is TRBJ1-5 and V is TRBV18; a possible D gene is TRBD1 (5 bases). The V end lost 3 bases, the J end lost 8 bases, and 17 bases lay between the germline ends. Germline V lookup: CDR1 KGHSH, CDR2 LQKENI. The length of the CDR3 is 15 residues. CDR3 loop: CASSPGAGPVEPQHF. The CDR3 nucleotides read TGTGCCAGCTCACCCGGCGCAGGGCCGGTGGAGCCCCAGCATTTT.

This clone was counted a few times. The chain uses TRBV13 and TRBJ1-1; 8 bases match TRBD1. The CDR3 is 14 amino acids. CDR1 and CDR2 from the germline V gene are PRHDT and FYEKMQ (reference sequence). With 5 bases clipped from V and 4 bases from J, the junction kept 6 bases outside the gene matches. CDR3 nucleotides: TGTGCCAGCAGCCGATACAGGGGGAGCACTGAAGCTTTCTTT. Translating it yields CASSRYRGSTEAFF.

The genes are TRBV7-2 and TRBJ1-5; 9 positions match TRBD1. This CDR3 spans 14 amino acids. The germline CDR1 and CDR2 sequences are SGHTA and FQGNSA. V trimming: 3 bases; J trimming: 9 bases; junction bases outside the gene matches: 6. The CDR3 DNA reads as TGTGCCAGCAGCTTGGGACAGGGCTTCCGGCCCCAGCATTTT. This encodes CASSLGQGFRPQHF. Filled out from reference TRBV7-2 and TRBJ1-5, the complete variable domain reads GAGVSQSPSNKVTEKGKDVELRCDPISGHTALYWYRQSLGQGLEFLIYFQGNSAPDKSGLPSDRFSAERTGGSVSTLTIQRTQQEDSAVYLCASSLGQGFRPQHFGDGTRLSIL.

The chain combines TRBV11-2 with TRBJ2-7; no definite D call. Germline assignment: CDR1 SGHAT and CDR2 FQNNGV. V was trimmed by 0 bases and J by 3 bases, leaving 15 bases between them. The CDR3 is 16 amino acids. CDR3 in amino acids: CASSLDRSLLGYEQYF. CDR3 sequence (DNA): TGTGCCAGCAGCTTAGATCGGAGTCTCCTGGGCTACGAGCAGTACTTC.

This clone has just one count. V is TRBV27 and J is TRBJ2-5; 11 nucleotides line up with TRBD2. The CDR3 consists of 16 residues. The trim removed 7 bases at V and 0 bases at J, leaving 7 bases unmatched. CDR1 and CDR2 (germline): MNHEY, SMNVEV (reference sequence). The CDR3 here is CASKSSGRLYQETQYF. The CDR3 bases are TGTGCCAGCAAATCTAGCGGGAGGCTGTACCAAGAGACCCAGTACTTC.

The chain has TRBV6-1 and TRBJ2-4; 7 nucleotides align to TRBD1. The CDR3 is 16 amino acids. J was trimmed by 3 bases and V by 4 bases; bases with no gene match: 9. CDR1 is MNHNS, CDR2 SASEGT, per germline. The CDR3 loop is CASSGTTGTGKNIQYF. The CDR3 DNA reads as TGTGCCAGCAGTGGCACGACAGGGACGGGCAAAAACATTCAGTACTTC.

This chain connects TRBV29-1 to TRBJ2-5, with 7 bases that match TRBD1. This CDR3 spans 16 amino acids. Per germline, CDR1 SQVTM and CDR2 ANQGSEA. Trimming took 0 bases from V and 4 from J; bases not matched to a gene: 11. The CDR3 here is CSVEDWPGQERETQYF. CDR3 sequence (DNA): TGCAGCGTTGAAGATTGGCCAGGACAGGAACGAGAGACCCAGTACTTC.

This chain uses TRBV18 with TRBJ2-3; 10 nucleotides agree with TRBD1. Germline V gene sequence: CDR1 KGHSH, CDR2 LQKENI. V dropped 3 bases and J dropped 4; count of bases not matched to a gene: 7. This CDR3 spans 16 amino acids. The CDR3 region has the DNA TGTGCCAGCTCACCCGGACGGGACAGGGGATCAGATACGCAGTATTTT. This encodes CASSPGRDRGSDTQYF. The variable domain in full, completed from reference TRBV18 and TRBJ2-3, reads NAGVMQNPRHLVRRRGQEARLRCSPMKGHSHVYWYRQLPEEGLKFMVYLQKENIIDESGMPKERFSAEFPKEGPSILRIQQVVRGDSAAYFCASSPGRDRGSDTQYFGPGTRLTVL.

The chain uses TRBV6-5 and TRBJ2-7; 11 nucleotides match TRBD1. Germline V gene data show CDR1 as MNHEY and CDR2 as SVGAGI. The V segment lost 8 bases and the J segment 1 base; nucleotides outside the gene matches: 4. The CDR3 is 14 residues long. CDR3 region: CASPGTGGSYEQYF. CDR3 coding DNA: TGTGCCAGCCCCGGGACAGGGGGGTCCTACGAGCAGTACTTC.

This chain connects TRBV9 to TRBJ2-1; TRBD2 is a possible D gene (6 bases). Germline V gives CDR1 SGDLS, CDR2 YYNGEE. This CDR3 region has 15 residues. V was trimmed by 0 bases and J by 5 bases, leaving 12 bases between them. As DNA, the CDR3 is TGTGCCAGCAGCGTAGAAGGGCGGGAAAACAATGAGCAGTTCTTC. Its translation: CASSVEGRENNEQFF. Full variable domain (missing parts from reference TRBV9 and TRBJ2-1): DSGVTQTPKHLITATGQRVTLRCSPRSGDLSVYWYQQSLDQGLQFLIQYYNGEERAKGNILERFSAQQFPDLHSELNLSSLELGDSALYFCASSVEGRENNEQFFGPGTRLTVL.

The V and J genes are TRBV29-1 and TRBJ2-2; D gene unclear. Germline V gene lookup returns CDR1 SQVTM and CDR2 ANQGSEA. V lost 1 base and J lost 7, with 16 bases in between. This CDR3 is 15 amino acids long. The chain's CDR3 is CSVEAPGQVDGELFF. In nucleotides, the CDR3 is TGCAGCGTTGAAGCCCCCGGCCAGGTCGACGGGGAGCTGTTTTTT.

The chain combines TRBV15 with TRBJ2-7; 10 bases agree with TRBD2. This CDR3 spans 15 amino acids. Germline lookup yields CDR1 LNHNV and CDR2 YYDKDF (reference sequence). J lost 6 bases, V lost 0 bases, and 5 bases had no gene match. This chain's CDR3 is CATSRDLGTSAEQYF. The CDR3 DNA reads TGTGCCACCAGCAGAGATTTGGGGACTAGCGCCGAGCAGTACTTC.

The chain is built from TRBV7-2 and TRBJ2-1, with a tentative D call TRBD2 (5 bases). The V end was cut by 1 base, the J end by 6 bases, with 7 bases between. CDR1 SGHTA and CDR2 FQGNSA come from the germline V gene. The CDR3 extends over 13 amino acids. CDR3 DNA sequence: TGTGCCAGCAGCTTAGTTGGAGGCAATGAGCAGTTCTTC. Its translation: CASSLVGGNEQFF.

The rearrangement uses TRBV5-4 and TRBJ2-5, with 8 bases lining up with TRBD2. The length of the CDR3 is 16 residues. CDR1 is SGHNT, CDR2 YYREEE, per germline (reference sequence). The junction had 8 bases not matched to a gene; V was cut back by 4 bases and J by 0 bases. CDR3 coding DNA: TGTGCCAGCAGCCCCTCGGGACTAGGGTACCAAGAGACCCAGTACTTC. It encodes CASSPSGLGYQETQYF.

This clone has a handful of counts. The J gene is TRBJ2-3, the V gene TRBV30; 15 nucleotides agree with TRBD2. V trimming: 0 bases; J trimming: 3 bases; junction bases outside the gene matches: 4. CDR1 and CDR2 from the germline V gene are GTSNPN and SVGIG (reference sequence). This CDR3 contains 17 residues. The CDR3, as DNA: TGTGCCTGGAGTGTTAAGGGACTAGCGGGAGGTACAGATACGCAGTATTTT. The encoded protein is CAWSVKGLAGGTDTQYF. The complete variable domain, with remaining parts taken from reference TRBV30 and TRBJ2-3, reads SQTIHQWPATLVQPVGSPLSLECTVEGTSNPNLYWYRQAAGRGLQLLFYSVGIGQISSEVPQNLSASRPQDRQFILSSKKLLLSDSGFYLCAWSVKGLAGGTDTQYFGPGTRLTVL.

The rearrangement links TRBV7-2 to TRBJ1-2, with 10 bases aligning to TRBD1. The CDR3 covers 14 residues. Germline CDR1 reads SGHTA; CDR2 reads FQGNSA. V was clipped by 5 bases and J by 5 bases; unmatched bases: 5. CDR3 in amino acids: CASSPDRGLYGYTF. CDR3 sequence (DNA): TGTGCCAGCAGCCCAGACAGGGGGCTTTATGGCTACACCTTC.

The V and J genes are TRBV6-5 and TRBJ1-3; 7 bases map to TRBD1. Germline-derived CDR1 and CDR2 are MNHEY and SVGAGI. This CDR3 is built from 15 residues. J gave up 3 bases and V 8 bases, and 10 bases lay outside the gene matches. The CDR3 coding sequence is TGTGCCAGCCCACGACAGGGATGGGGTGGAAACACCATATATTTT. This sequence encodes CASPRQGWGGNTIYF.

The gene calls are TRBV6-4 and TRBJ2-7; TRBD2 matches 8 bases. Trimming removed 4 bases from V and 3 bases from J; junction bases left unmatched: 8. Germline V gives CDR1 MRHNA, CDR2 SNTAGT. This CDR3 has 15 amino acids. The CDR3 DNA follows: TGTGCCAGCAGTGGGGGGACTAGGATGGGCTACGAGCAGTACTTC. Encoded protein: CASSGGTRMGYEQYF.